This T cell receptor beta chain appears in the sequencing data of a study of blood T cell repertoires in COVID-19. Study as a whole: Whether acute or convalescent, the COVID-19 samples came from the United States, Italy and Spain. PBMCs, B-cell-depleted T cells, or T cells were the source of the cDNA or gDNA that made up the material.

Authors' data handling: The assay estimated nucleated cells by amplifying reference gene primers. The table came from immunoSEQ multiplex PCR; TCRdb's copy has only in-frame clones and leaves some out. The DNA was the basis for D and trimming; V, J and clone size are from that table. The data contain 25,000 or so clones, 65% to 90% of them seen just once; the ten biggest clones take up roughly a quarter. Losses at the gene ends were 4 bases for V and 1 base for J; bases not matched to a gene: 3. The CDR3 has 15 residues. Germline V gene sequence: CDR1 SGHRS, CDR2 YFSETQ. The chain joins TRBV5-1 to TRBJ2-2, with 8 bases aligning to TRBD1. Sequenced input: peripheral blood. The origin of this receptor is a human donor in a cohort sampled during active COVID-19. The CDR3 nucleotides read TGCGCCAGCAGCCCAGGGGGCTTGAACACCGGGGAGCTGTTTTTT. This sequence encodes CASSPGGLNTGELFF.